This T cell receptor beta chain was captured in a study of graft-versus-host responses after intestinal transplantation (TCRdb year 2021). For the wider study: Multivisceral, liver-intestinal, or isolated intestinal transplants were received by the recipients. Instead of going to the commercial service, samples from a few later patients were sequenced in-house on an Illumina MiSeq and processed with MiXCR. Donor T cell macrochimerism was defined as a peak of at least 4% donor T cells among recipient peripheral blood mononuclear cells. All recipients received anti-thymocyte globulin induction followed by maintenance tacrolimus and steroids for around three years. Alloreactive clones were identified by sequencing pre-transplant mixed lymphocyte reaction products and comparing them with unstimulated pre-transplant donor and recipient T cells. After intestinal transplantation, graft-versus-host and host-versus-graft alloreactive T cell clones in the graft, circulation and bone marrow were tracked using bulk TCR-beta CDR3 sequencing. The cohort enrolled about two dozen intestinal transplant recipients including one retransplant, and a few patients lacking pretransplant specimens were excluded.

Beyond this particular receptor, the publication reports: In the allografts of patients with donor T cell macrochimerism, GvH to HvG T cell clonal ratios were high. GvH clones were detected in recipient bone marrow, and some appeared earlier in ileal mucosa or blood, consistent with an intestinal mucosal origin. Early after transplant, declines in HvG clones were associated with peak levels of circulating GvH clones. The relatively low number and heterogeneity of intestinal transplant patients limited the conclusions.

According to the study, the label for this sample's time point signals: cells obtained before transplantation from donor or recipient. CD3+CD4+ and CD3+CD8+ populations were FACS-sorted from unstimulated pre-transplant donor and recipient cells taken from spleen or lymph nodes. This clone has a handful of counts. This clone's antigen is unknown. Base-call qualities are not available, and no considerably larger clone is one nucleotide away. Receptors were amplified or captured by the immunoSEQ multiplex PCR assay. For most patients, genomic DNA was isolated using the Qiagen DNeasy Blood and Tissue Kit and was shipped frozen to Adaptive Biotechnologies for TCR sequencing. For most patients, high-throughput TCR-beta CDR3 sequencing of genomic DNA was performed by Adaptive Biotechnologies. Per the authors' processing: Adaptive's ImmunoSEQ software was the source of the TCR sequencing data for 15 to 20 patients, while a few other patients were processed with MiXCR and VDJtools. CD4 versus CD8 sorting errors were corrected by removing sequences found in both subsets at a frequency ratio below 5:1. CDR3 nucleotide sequences shared between donor and recipient were removed because the origin of such sequences could not be assigned. Alloreactive clones required at least 2-fold expansion over unstimulated cells and minimum CFSE-low frequency of 0.002% (template counts) or 0.001% (read counts). Mappable clones were those detected in sequenced pre-transplant spleen, lymph node, or MLR CFSE-low populations of the donor or recipient. The cumulative frequency of alloreactive clones was calculated as a percentage of all sequences, weighted by copy number. TCRdb obtained this table from immuneACCESS and retained in-frame rearrangements with V and J assigned. These tables miss some clones; where compared with another copy, unresolved V genes account for less than half of the shortfall, and the remainder is unexplained. V and J calls plus clone size are reproduced from that table; the DNA served to infer D and trimming. The sample table holds more than 80,000 clones, of which roughly four fifths were seen once. The top ten hold 17% of the sample.

CDR3 length: 13 amino acids, cysteine to phenylalanine. Just the 39-base CDR3 DNA is kept, in frame starting at base 1. Looking up the germline V gene yields CDR1 SGHAT and CDR2 FQNNGV. V is clipped by 4 bases and J by 7 bases, and the sequence between their germline boundaries is 11 bases long. The sequence was obtained from a human donor who received an intestinal transplant. The chain is encoded by TRBV11-2 joined to TRBJ1-5; a tentative D match to TRBD1 spans 6 bases. The sample consisted of unstimulated CD8+ T cells sorted from spleen or lymph node cells, taken before intestinal transplant. The DNA sequence follows: TGTGCCAGCAGCTCAGGGGCGACCCAGCCCCAGCATTTT. This yields the protein CASSSGATQPQHF.